A selection of T cell receptor beta chains follows, all from one sample in a study of blood T cell repertoires in COVID-19. The table came from immunoSEQ multiplex PCR; TCRdb's copy has only in-frame clones and leaves some out. The table shows some 70,000 clones, with over 70% occurring only once. Sequences were obtained from peripheral blood. The receptors come from a man aged 50 or older with active COVID-19. The CDR3 runs from the conserved cysteine through the conserved F or W. A D gene is named only where the DNA matches it firmly. Only some rows state a clone size, as once, few, many or a class for expanded clones.

TRBD1	TRBV6-1	.	TRBJ1-4	TGTGCCAGCAGTGAACAGGGACAGGCTGAAAAACTGTTTTTT	CASSEQGQAEKLFF
TRBD2	TRBV11-2	.	TRBJ2-3	TGTGCCAGCAGCCCCCTCTCCCTAGCGGGAGTAGCAGATACGCAGTATTTT	CASSPLSLAGVADTQYF
.	TRBV5-1	once	TRBJ2-7	TGCGCCAGCAGCCCCACGGGGGGCGGATACGAGCAGTACTTC	CASSPTGGGYEQYF
.	TRBV28	.	TRBJ2-2	TGTGCCAGCAGTTTTCGAACAACCGGGGAGCTGTTTTTT	CASSFRTTGELFF
.	TRBV6-2/TRBV6-3	.	TRBJ2-3	TGTGCCAGCAGTCCCCCGGTAGCCGGCACAGATACGCAGTATTTT	CASSPPVAGTDTQYF
TRBD1	TRBV18	few	TRBJ1-6	TGTGCCAGCTCACCAACCGGACAGGGGAGTTCACCCCTCCACTTT	CASSPTGQGSSPLHF
.	TRBV6-6	.	TRBJ1-3	TGTGCCAGCAGTCTTAATGGAAACACCATATATTTT	CASSLNGNTIYF
TRBD2	TRBV2	.	TRBJ2-7	TGTGCCAGCAGACTGACTAGCTCCTCCTACGAGCAGTACTTC	CASRLTSSSYEQYF
.	TRBV10-1	.	TRBJ2-3	TGCGCCAGCAGTGAGTCGGGCAGCACAGATACGCAGTATTTT	CASSESGSTDTQYF
TRBD1	TRBV24-1	.	TRBJ2-7	TGTGCCACCAGTGAGCTCACAGGGGGAGTGTCCTACGAGCAGTACTTC	CATSELTGGVSYEQYF
.	TRBV5-1	once	TRBJ2-5	TGCGCCAGCAGCTCGCCCGCAGGGGAAGAGACCCAGTACTTC	CASSSPAGEETQYF
TRBD1	TRBV18	.	TRBJ2-7	TGTGCCAGCTCACCAGGACAGGGGAGGTTTGTCTACGAGCAGTACTTC	CASSPGQGRFVYEQYF
TRBD1	TRBV7-9	.	TRBJ1-2	TGTGCCAGCAGCTCCAGGGGGAGCGGCGGCTACACCTTC	CASSSRGSGGYTF
TRBD1	TRBV29-1	.	TRBJ2-5	TGCAGCGTTGACCAGGACAGGGGTCCAGAGACCCAGTACTTC	CSVDQDRGPETQYF
.	TRBV4-1	few	TRBJ1-3	TGCGCCAGCAGCCGAGCCCAGGTCAGCTCTGGAAACACCATATATTTT	CASSRAQVSSGNTIYF
TRBD1	TRBV15	.	TRBJ2-1	TGTGCCACCGGTATGGACAGGGTGTCGGATGAGCGGTTCTTC	CATGMDRVSDERFF
TRBD2	TRBV10-3	.	TRBJ2-7	TGTGCCATCAGTGAGACTAGCGGAGAAGACGAGCAGTACTTC	CAISETSGEDEQYF
.	TRBV12-3/TRBV12-4	.	TRBJ2-3	TGTGCCAGCAACTCCTTGTCAGATACGCAGTATTTT	CASNSLSDTQYF
.	TRBV5-1	.	TRBJ1-1	TGCGCCAGCAGCCTTGGACAGAATACGAACACTGAAGCTTTCTTT	CASSLGQNTNTEAFF
TRBD1	TRBV5-5	.	TRBJ1-5	TGTGCCAGCAGCTGGAGGGGGACAGGGAACAATCAGCCCCAGCATTTT	CASSWRGTGNNQPQHF
TRBD2	TRBV6-2/TRBV6-3	.	TRBJ2-3	TGTGCCAGCAGTTTCCGGACTAGCGGGGGGTCAGATACGCAGTATTTT	CASSFRTSGGSDTQYF
TRBD2	TRBV14	.	TRBJ2-3	TGTGCCAGCAGCCAAGAATTAGCGGGAGCTGGAGATACGCAGTATTTT	CASSQELAGAGDTQYF
TRBD2	TRBV10-1	few	TRBJ2-2	TGCGCCAGCAGTGAGTCAGCCGACAGACTGAGGACTAGCGGGAGAAGGACCGGGGAGCTGTTTTTT	CASSESADRLRTSGRRTGELFF
TRBD2	TRBV4-2	.	TRBJ2-3	TGTGCCAGCAGCCAACATGGACTAGCGGGGGGGCCGGAAGATACGCAGTATTTT	CASSQHGLAGGPEDTQYF
.	TRBV28	.	TRBJ2-3	TGTGCCAGCACTATTCGGACTCGTGGCTTTTATGATACGCAGTATTTT	CASTIRTRGFYDTQYF
.	TRBV6-5	.	TRBJ1-5	TGTGCCAGCAGGGGGCCGAATCAGCCCCAGCATTTT	CASRGPNQPQHF
.	TRBV29-1	.	TRBJ2-7	TGCAGCGTTCTAAAGTCCTACGAGCAGTACTTC	CSVLKSYEQYF
TRBD2	TRBV7-2	.	TRBJ2-3	TGTGCCAGCAGCTTATCACTAGCGGGAGACACAAATACGCAGTATTTT	CASSLSLAGDTNTQYF
.	TRBV5-1	.	TRBJ1-4	TGCGCCAGCAGCTTGGGAAGAGGAACTAATGAAAAACTGTTTTTT	CASSLGRGTNEKLFF
TRBD1	TRBV9	medium-sized	TRBJ2-2	TGTGCCAGCAGCGTCGAGACAGGGGGCACCGGGGAGCTGTTTTTT	CASSVETGGTGELFF
TRBD1	TRBV30	.	TRBJ2-3	TGTGCCGGCCAAGGACAGGGAACAGATACGCAGTATTTT	CAGQGQGTDTQYF
.	TRBV9	.	TRBJ1-3	TGTGCCAGCAGCGTAGGCATCCAGGGGAGCTCTGGAAACACCATATATTTT	CASSVGIQGSSGNTIYF
TRBD1	TRBV6-6	once	TRBJ2-1	TGTGCCAGCAGTTACGAACAGGGGGCTCTCAATGAGCAGTTCTTC	CASSYEQGALNEQFF
.	TRBV5-4	.	TRBJ1-4	TGTGCCAGCAGCCCCGGGGGGAGGGGTGCTAATGAAAAACTGTTTTTT	CASSPGGRGANEKLFF
TRBD2	TRBV3-1/TRBV3-2	.	TRBJ2-3	TGTGCCAGCAGCCCCACGACTAGCGGGATCGGTGGAGATACGCAGTATTTT	CASSPTTSGIGGDTQYF
.	TRBV30	.	TRBJ2-7	TGTGCCGCCAAACGACGGGGGGCCCACTACGAGCAGTACTTC	CAAKRRGAHYEQYF
TRBD2	TRBV9	few	TRBJ2-7	TGTGCCAGCAGTGAGGGACTAGCAGTCGGCTACGAGCAGTACTTC	CASSEGLAVGYEQYF
TRBD1	TRBV4-3	.	TRBJ2-5	TGCGCCAGCAGCCAAGATTCCCTGACAGGGCAAGAGACCCAGTACTTC	CASSQDSLTGQETQYF
TRBD1	TRBV3-1/TRBV3-2	.	TRBJ2-7	TGTGCCAGCAGCCAAGATACACAGGGGTACGAGCAGTACTTC	CASSQDTQGYEQYF
.	TRBV4-1	.	TRBJ2-3	TGCGCCAGCAGCCTACGGGAAGATACGCAGTATTTT	CASSLREDTQYF
TRBD2	TRBV19	.	TRBJ2-7	TGTGCCAGTAGTATAGGTGGGACTAGCGGCGACGAGCAGTACTTC	CASSIGGTSGDEQYF
TRBD2	TRBV7-8	.	TRBJ2-3	TGTGCCAGCAGCTTGGTAGCGGGGGTCTTGACAGATACGCAGTATTTT	CASSLVAGVLTDTQYF
.	TRBV11-2	many	TRBJ1-2	TGTGCCAGCAGCTTAGAGGGCAGGGCTTACGATGGCTACACCTTC	CASSLEGRAYDGYTF
TRBD1	TRBV6-5	.	TRBJ2-7	TGTGCCAGCAGTTCGCTAGGGGACAGGGGCGGGAACGAGCAGTACTTC	CASSSLGDRGGNEQYF